This TCR beta chain was documented in a study of beta chain features in type 1 diabetes. Using CD45RO/CCR7/CD25/CD127/CD95/CD27, CD4+ naive, central memory, regulatory and stem cell-like memory cells were sorted. This clone was counted a few times. Its antigen is unidentified. This CDR3 is built from 12 residues. Germline V lookup: CDR1 SGHRS, CDR2 YFSETQ. The V gene lost 3 bases and the J gene lost 12 bases, with 16 bases spanning the gap. Sequenced material consisted of expressed TCRB transcripts (all of the isolated RNA was reverse transcribed). Clones were sequenced by immunoSEQ multiplex PCR, and TCRdb holds only the in-frame ones, with some missing. The table records nearly 700,000 clones, about an eighth of them present only once. Overall study results and limits: Healthy donors had naive, central memory and Treg TCRB repertoires that appeared less similar than those seen among patients. Equally in patients and controls, shorter templates might have been favored by PCR. VDJ junctions in type 1 diabetes patients carried more deletions and fewer insertions. Type 1 diabetes patients had moderately but significantly shorter TCRB CDR3s in all four CD4+ subsets.

The source is a young man with type 1 diabetes. This chain joins TRBV5-1 and TRBJ2-7, with D perhaps TRBD2 (6 bases). Sequenced input: naive CD4+ T cells from blood. The CDR3 DNA reads as TGCGCCAGCAGCTCCGGACTATGGGAGTGGTACTTC. Protein product: CASSSGLWEWYF.